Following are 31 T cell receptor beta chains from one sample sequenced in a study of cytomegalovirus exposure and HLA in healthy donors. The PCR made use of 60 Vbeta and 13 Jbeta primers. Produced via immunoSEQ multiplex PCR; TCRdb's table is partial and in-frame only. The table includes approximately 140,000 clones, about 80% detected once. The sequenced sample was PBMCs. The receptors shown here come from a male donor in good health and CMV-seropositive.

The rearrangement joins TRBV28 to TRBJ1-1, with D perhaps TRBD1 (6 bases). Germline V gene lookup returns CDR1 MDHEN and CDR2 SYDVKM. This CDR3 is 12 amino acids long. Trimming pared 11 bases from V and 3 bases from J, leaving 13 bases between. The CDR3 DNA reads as TGTGCCTCAACAGGGAGATACACTGAAGCTTTCTTT. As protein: CASTGRYTEAFF.

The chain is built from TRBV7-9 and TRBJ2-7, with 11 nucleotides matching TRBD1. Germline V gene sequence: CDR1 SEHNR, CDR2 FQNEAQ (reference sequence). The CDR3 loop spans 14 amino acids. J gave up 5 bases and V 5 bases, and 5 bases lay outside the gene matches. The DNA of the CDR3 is TGTGCCAGCAGCCCCTGGACAGGGGGCGACGAGCAGTACTTC. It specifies CASSPWTGGDEQYF. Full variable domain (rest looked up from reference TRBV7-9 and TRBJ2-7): DTGVSQNPRHKITKRGQNVTFRCDPISEHNRLYWYRQTLGQGPEFLTYFQNEAQLEKSRLLSDRFSAERPKGSFSTLEIQRTEQGDSAMYLCASSPWTGGDEQYFGPGTRLTVT.

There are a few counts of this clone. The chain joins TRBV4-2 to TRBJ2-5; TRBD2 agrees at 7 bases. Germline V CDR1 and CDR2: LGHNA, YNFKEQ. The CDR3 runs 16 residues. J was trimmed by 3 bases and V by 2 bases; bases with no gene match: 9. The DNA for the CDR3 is TGTGCCAGCAGCCAAAGCAGCGGGGAGCTTGAAGAGACCCAGTACTTC. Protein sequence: CASSQSSGELEETQYF.

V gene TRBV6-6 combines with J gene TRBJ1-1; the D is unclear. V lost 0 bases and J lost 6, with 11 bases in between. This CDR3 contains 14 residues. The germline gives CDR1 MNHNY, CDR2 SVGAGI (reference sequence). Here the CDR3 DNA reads TGTGCCAGCAGTTACTCGTGGGCACGTCCTGAAGCTTTCTTT. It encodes CASSYSWARPEAFF.

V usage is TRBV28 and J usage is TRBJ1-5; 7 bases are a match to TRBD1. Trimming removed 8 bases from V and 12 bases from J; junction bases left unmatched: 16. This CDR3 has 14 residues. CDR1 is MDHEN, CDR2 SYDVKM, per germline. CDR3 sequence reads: CASSPLGSGTVQHF. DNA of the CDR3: TGTGCCAGCTCTCCCTTAGGGTCTGGGACAGTCCAGCATTTT.

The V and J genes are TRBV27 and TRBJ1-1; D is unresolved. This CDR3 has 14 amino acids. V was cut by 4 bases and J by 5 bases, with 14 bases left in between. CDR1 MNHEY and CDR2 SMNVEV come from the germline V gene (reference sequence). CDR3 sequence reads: CASSSEGIGTEAFF. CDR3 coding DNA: TGTGCCAGCAGTTCCGAGGGAATAGGGACTGAAGCTTTCTTT.

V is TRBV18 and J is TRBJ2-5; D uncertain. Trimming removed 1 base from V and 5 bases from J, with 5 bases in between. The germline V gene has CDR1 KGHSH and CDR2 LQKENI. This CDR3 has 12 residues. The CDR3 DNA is TGTGCCAGCTCACCACTCCGGGAGACCCAGTACTTC. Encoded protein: CASSPLRETQYF. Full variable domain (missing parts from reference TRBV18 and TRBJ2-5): NAGVMQNPRHLVRRRGQEARLRCSPMKGHSHVYWYRQLPEEGLKFMVYLQKENIIDESGMPKERFSAEFPKEGPSILRIQQVVRGDSAAYFCASSPLRETQYFGPGTRLLVL.

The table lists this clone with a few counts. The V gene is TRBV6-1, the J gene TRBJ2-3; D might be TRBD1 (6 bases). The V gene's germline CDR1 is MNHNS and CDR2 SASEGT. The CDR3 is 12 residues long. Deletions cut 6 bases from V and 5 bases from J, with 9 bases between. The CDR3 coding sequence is TGTGCCAGCAGCCGAGGGGGAGATACGCAGTATTTT. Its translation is CASSRGGDTQYF.

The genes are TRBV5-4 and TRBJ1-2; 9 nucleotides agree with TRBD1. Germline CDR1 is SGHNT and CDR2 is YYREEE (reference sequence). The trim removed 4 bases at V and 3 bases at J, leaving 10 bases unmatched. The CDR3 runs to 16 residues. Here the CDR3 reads CASSPDRGERDYGYTF. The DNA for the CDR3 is TGTGCCAGCAGCCCGGACAGGGGAGAGAGGGACTATGGCTACACCTTC. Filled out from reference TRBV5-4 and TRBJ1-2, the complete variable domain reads ETGVTQSPTHLIKTRGQQVTLRCSSQSGHNTVSWYQQALGQGPQFIFQYYREEENGRGNFPPRFSGLQFPNYSSELNVNALELDDSALYLCASSPDRGERDYGYTFGSGTRLTVV.

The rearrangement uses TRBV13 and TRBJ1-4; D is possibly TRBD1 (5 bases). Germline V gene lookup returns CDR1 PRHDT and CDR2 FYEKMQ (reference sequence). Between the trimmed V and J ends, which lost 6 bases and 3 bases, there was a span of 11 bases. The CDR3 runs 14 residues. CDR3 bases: TGTGCCAGCAGTTCCAGGGTATCTAATGAAAAACTGTTTTTT. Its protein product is CASSSRVSNEKLFF. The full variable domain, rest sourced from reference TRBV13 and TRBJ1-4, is AAGVIQSPRHLIKEKRETATLKCYPIPRHDTVYWYQQGPGQDPQFLISFYEKMQSDKGSIPDRFSAQQFSDYHSELNMSSLELGDSALYFCASSSRVSNEKLFFGSGTQLSVL.

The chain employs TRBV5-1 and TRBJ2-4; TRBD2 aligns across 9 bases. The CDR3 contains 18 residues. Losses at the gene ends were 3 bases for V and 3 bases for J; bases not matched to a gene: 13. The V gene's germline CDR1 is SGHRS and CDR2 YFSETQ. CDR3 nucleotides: TGCGCCAGCAGCTCTCCGGGACTAGCACTATGGGGCAAAAACATTCAGTACTTC. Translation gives CASSSPGLALWGKNIQYF. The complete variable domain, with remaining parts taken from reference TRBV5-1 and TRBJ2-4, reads KAGVTQTPRYLIKTRGQQVTLSCSPISGHRSVSWYQQTPGQGLQFLFEYFSETQRNKGNFPGRFSGRQFSNSRSEMNVSTLELGDSALYLCASSSPGLALWGKNIQYFGAGTRLSVL.

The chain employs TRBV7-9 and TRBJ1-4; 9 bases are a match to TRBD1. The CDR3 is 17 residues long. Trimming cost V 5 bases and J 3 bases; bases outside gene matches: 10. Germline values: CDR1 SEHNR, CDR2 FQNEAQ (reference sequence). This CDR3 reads CASSDRTGAPPNEKLFF. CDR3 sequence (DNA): TGTGCCAGCAGCGATAGGACAGGGGCTCCTCCTAATGAAAAACTGTTTTTT. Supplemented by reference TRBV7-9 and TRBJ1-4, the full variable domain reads DTGVSQNPRHKITKRGQNVTFRCDPISEHNRLYWYRQTLGQGPEFLTYFQNEAQLEKSRLLSDRFSAERPKGSFSTLEIQRTEQGDSAMYLCASSDRTGAPPNEKLFFGSGTQLSVL.

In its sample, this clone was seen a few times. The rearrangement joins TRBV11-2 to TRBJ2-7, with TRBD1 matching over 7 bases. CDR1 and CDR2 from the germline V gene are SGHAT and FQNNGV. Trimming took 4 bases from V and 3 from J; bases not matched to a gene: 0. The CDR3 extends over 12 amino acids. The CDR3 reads CASSWDSYEQYF. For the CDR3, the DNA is TGTGCCAGCAGCTGGGACAGCTACGAGCAGTACTTC.

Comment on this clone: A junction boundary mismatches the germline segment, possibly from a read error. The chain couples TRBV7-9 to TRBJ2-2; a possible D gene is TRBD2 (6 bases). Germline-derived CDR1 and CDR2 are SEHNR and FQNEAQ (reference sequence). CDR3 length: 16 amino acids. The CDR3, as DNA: TGTTCCAGCCCTTCGATCTGGCGGGGCAACACCGGGGAGCTGTTTTTT. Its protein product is CSSPSIWRGNTGELFF.

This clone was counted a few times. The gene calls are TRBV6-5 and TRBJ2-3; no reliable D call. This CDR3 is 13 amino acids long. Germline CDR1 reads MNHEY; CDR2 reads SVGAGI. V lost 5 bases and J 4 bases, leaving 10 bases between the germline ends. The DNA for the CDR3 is TGTGCCAGCAGTACGGAAGAGGCAGATACGCAGTATTTT. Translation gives CASSTEEADTQYF.

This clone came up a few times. The CDR3 region is CASSLPSGEETQYF. For the CDR3, the DNA is TGTGCCAGCAGTTTGCCTAGCGGGGAAGAGACCCAGTACTTC. This chain uses TRBV28 with TRBJ2-5, with TRBD2 matching over 9 bases. This CDR3 has 14 amino acids. The trim removed 3 bases at V and 3 bases at J, leaving 2 bases unmatched. The V gene's germline CDR1 is MDHEN and CDR2 SYDVKM. The full variable domain, its missing parts supplied by reference TRBV28 and TRBJ2-5, is DVKVTQSSRYLVKRTGEKVFLECVQDMDHENMFWYRQDPGLGLRLIYFSYDVKMKEKGDIPEGYSVSREKKERFSLILESASTNQTSMYLCASSLPSGEETQYFGPGTRLLVL.

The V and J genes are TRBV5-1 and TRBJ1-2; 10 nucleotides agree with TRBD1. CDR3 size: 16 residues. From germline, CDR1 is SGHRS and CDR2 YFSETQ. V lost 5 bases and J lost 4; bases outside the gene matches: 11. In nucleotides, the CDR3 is TGCGCCAGCAGATCCATCCCGGGACAGGGGAGCTATGGCTACACCTTC. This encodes CASRSIPGQGSYGYTF.

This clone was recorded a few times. Here the CDR3 reads CASSQGASTYEQYF. The CDR3, as DNA: TGTGCCAGCAGCCAAGGGGCCAGTACCTACGAGCAGTACTTC. The J gene is TRBJ2-5, the V gene TRBV4-2, with D hard to call. The DNA end is more similar to TRBJ2-7, so the J call may be wrong. CDR3 length equals 14 residues. The germline V gene has CDR1 LGHNA and CDR2 YNFKEQ.

The CDR3 nucleotides are TGTGCCAGCAGGACTAAACACCCCAATGAGCAGTTCTTC. This sequence encodes CASRTKHPNEQFF. This chain connects TRBV27 to TRBJ2-1; D is possibly TRBD2 (5 bases). The CDR3 loop spans 13 amino acids. Trimming stripped 6 bases from V and 6 bases from J, with 12 bases between. Germline-derived CDR1 and CDR2 are MNHEY and SMNVEV (reference sequence).

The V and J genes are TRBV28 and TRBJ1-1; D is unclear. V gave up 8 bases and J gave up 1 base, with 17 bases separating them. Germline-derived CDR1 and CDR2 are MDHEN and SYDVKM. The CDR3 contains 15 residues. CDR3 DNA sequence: TGTGCCAGCCTCCCCCGGAGGGAAGAGAACACTGAAGCTTTCTTT. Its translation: CASLPRREENTEAFF.

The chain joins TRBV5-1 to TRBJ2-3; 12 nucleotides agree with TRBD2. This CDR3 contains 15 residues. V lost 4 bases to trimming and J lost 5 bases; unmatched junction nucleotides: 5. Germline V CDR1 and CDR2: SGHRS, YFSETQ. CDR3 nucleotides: TGCGCCAGCAGCCCTAGCGGGGGGGCCATAGATACGCAGTATTTT. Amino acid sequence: CASSPSGGAIDTQYF. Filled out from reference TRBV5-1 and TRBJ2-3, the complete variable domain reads KAGVTQTPRYLIKTRGQQVTLSCSPISGHRSVSWYQQTPGQGLQFLFEYFSETQRNKGNFPGRFSGRQFSNSRSEMNVSTLELGDSALYLCASSPSGGAIDTQYFGPGTRLTVL.

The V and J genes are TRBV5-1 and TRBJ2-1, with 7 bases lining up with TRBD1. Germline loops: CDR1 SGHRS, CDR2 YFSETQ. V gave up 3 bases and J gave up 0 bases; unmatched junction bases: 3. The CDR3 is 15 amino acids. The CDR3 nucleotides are TGCGCCAGCAGCTCCGGGACAGCCTCCTACAATGAGCAGTTCTTC. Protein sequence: CASSSGTASYNEQFF.

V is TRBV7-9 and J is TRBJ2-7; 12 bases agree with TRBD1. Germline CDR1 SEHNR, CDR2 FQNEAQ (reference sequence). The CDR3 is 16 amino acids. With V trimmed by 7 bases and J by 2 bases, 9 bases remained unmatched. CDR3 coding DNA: TGTGCCAGCAAGTCGGGGGGGACAGGGGGCGCCTACGAGCAGTACTTC. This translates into CASKSGGTGGAYEQYF.

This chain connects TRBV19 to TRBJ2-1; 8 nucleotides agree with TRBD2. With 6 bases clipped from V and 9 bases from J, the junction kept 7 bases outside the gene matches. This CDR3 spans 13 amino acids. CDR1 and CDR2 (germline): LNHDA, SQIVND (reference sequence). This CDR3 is CASRHSGKPEQFF. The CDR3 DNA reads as TGTGCCAGTAGGCATAGCGGGAAACCTGAGCAGTTCTTC.

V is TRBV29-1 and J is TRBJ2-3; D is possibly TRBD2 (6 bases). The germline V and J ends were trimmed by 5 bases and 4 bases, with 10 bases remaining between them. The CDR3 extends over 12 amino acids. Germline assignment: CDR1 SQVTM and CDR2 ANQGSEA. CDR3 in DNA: TGCAGCGTTCCCAGGGAGGCAGATACGCAGTATTTT. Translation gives CSVPREADTQYF.

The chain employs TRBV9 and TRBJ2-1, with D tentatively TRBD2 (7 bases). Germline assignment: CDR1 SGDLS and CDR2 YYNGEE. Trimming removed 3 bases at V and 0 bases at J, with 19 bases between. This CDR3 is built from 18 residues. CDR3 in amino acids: CASSAARGKRGSYNEQFF. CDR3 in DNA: TGTGCCAGCAGCGCCGCAAGGGGGAAGCGGGGCTCCTACAATGAGCAGTTCTTC.

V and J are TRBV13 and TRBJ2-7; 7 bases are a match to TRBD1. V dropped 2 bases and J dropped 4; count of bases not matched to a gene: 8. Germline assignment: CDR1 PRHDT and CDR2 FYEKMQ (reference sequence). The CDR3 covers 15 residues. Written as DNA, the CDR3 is TGTGCCAGCAGCTTATCCAACACAGGGGTTTACGAGCAGTACTTC. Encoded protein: CASSLSNTGVYEQYF.

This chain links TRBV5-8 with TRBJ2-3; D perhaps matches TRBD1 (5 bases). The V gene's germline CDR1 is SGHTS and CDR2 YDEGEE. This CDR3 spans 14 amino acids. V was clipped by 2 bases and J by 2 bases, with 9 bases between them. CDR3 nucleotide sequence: TGTGCCAGCAGCTTAGGGGTCTCCACAGATACGCAGTATTTT. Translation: CASSLGVSTDTQYF.

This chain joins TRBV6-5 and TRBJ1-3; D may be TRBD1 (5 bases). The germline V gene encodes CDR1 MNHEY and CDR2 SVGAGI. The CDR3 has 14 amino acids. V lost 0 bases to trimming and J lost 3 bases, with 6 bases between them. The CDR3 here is CASSYSQGGNTIYF. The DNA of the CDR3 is TGTGCCAGCAGTTACTCGCAGGGTGGAAACACCATATATTTT.

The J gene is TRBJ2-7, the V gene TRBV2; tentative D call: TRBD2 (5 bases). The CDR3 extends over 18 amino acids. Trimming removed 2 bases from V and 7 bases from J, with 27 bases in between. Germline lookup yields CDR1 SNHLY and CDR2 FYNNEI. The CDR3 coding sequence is TGTGCCAGCAGTGAAAGCAATGTGTTGTCAGCCCTACGGGGAGAGCAGTACTTC. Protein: CASSESNVLSALRGEQYF.

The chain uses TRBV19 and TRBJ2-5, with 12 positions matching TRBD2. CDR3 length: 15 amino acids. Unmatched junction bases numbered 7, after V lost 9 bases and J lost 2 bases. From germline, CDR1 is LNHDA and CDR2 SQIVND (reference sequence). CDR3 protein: CASQPSGGGQETQYF. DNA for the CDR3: TGTGCCAGCCAGCCTAGCGGGGGGGGACAAGAGACCCAGTACTTC.